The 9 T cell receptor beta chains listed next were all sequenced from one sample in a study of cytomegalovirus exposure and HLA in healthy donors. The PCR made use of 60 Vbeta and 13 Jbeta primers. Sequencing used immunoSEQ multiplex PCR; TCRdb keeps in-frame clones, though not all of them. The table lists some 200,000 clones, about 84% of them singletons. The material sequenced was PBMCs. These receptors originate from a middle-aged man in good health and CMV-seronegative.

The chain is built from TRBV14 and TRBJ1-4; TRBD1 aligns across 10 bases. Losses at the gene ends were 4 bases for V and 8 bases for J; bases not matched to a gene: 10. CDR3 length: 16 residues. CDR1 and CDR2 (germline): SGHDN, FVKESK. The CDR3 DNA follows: TGTGCCAGCAGCCTAAACCGGGACAGGGGCGACGAAAAACTGTTTTTT. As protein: CASSLNRDRGDEKLFF.

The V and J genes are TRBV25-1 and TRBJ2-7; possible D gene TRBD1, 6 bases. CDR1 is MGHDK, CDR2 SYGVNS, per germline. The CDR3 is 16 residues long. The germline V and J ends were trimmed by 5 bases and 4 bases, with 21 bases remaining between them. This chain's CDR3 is CASSPYRASWIYEQYF. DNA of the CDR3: TGTGCCAGCAGTCCGTACAGGGCCTCCTGGATATACGAGCAGTACTTC.

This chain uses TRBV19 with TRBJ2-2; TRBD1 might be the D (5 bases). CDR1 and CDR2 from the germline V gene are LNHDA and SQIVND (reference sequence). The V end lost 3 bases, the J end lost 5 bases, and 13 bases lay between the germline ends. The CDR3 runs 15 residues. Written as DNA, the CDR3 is TGTGCCAGTAGTATGCAAGGGGCAAGGACCGGGGAGCTGTTTTTT. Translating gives CASSMQGARTGELFF.

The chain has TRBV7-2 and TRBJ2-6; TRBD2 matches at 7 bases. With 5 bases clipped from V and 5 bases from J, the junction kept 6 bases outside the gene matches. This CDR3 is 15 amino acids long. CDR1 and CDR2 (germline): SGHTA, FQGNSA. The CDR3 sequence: CASSRGELWANVLTF. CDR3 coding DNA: TGTGCCAGCAGCCGGGGGGAGCTCTGGGCCAACGTCCTGACTTTC. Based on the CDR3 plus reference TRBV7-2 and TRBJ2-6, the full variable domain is GAGVSQSPSNKVTEKGKDVELRCDPISGHTALYWYRQSLGQGLEFLIYFQGNSAPDKSGLPSDRFSAERTGGSVSTLTIQRTQQEDSAVYLCASSRGELWANVLTFGAGSRLTVL.

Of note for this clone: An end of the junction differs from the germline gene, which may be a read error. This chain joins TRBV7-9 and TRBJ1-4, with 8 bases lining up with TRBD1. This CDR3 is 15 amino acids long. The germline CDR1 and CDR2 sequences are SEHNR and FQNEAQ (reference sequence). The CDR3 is CSSSLAGGTNEKLFF. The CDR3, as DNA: TGTTCCAGCAGCTTAGCAGGGGGCACTAATGAAAAACTGTTTTTT.

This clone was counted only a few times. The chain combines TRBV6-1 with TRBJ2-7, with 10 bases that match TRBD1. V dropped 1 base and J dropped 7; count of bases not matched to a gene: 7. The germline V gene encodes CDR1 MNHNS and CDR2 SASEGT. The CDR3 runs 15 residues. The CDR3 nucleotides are TGTGCCAGCAGTGAAGTTTTCGGACAGGGGGGAGAGCAGTACTTC. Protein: CASSEVFGQGGEQYF.

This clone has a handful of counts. This CDR3 reads CASSLGQVKGNQPQHF. CDR3 nucleotide sequence: TGTGCCAGCAGTCTCGGACAGGTGAAGGGCAATCAGCCCCAGCATTTT. The chain is built from TRBV27 and TRBJ1-5; 7 bases fit TRBD1. CDR3 length equals 16 residues. Germline-derived CDR1 and CDR2 are MNHEY and SMNVEV (reference sequence). J lost 2 bases, V lost 5 bases, and 9 bases had no gene match.

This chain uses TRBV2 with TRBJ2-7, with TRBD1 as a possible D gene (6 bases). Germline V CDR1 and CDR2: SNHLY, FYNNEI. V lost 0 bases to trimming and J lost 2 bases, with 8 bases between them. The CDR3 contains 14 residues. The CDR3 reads CASSEARTAYEQYF. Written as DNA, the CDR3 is TGTGCCAGCAGTGAAGCGCGGACAGCCTACGAGCAGTACTTC.

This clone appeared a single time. In nucleotides, the CDR3 is TGTGCCAGCATGAGGGACTCCGCGTCGAACACCGGGGAGCTGTTTTTT. Translation: CASMRDSASNTGELFF. The rearrangement links TRBV6-4 to TRBJ2-2, with D possibly being TRBD2 (6 bases). The V gene's germline CDR1 is MRHNA and CDR2 SNTAGT. This CDR3 has 16 residues. The V and J ends lost 7 bases and 0 bases respectively, with 15 bases between them.